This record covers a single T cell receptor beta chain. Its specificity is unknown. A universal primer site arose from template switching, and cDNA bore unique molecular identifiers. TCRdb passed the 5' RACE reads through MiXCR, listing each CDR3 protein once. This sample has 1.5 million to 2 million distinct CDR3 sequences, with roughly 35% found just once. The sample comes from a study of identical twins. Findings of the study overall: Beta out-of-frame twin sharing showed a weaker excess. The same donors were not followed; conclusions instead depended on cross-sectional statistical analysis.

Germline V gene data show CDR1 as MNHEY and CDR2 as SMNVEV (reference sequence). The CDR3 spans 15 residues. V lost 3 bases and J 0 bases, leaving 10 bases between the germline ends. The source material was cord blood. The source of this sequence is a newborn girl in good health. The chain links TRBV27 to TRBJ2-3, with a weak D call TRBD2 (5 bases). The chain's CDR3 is CASSLNPGSTDTQYF. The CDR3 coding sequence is TGTGCCAGCAGTTTGAACCCGGGAAGCACAGATACGCAGTATTTT.